The clone carrying this T cell receptor (beta chain) occurred many times. What it binds is not known. Trimming took 4 bases from V and 0 from J, leaving 11 bases between them. Germline CDR1 and CDR2: SQVTM and ANQGSEA. The CDR3 covers 14 residues. Libraries for TCR beta were made by quantitative 5'-RACE with molecular barcodes. TCRdb analysed the 5' RACE reads with MiXCR anew, one entry per CDR3 protein. Of 350,000 or so distinct CDR3 sequences detected, roughly 10% appear once; the ten largest clones hold around 10%. These data belong to a study of CD8 T cells in ankylosing spondylitis. Study-wide points: In reactive arthritis synovial fluid and blood, some motif variants had been reported before.

Sequenced material: blood, either unsorted or a sorted T cell fraction (not recorded which). The chain employs TRBV29-1 and TRBJ2-3; maybe TRBD2 (5 bases). The clonotype originates from a female donor with ankylosing spondylitis or in good health (not recorded which). The CDR3, as DNA: TGCAGCGTTGTAGTCAGGACTAGCACAGATACGCAGTATTTT. Its protein is CSVVVRTSTDTQYF.